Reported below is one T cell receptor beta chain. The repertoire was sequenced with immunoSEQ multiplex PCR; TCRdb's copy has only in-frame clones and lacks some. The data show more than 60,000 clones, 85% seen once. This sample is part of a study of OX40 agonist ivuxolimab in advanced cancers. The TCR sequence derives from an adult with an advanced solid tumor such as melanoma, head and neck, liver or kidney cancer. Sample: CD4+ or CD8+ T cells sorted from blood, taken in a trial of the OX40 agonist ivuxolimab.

The CDR3, as DNA: TGCGCCAGCAGCCGAGGGGCCGGCAGGTTCGAGAGCAATCAGCCCCAGCATTTT. Translating gives CASSRGAGRFESNQPQHF. The chain links TRBV4-1 to TRBJ1-5; D perhaps matches TRBD1 (5 bases). The germline CDR1 and CDR2 sequences are MGHRA and YSYEKL. This CDR3 is built from 18 residues. Trimming stripped 4 bases from V and 1 base from J, with 20 bases between.